This entry lists 20 T cell receptor beta chains sequenced from one sample in a study of shared clonotypes between healthy human individuals. Libraries were prepared by immunoSEQ multiplex PCR; TCRdb keeps only in-frame clonotypes and omits some of them. Of about 1.5 million clones in the sample, roughly 97% were seen once. The sample taken for sequencing was naive CD4+ T cells sorted from blood. Subset specified: CD45RA+ positively selected. All receptors derive from a man in his thirties or forties in good health.

The chain couples TRBV6-6 to TRBJ2-5; D ambiguous. CDR1 is MNHNY and CDR2 is SVGAGI in the germline V gene (reference sequence). The CDR3 consists of 11 residues. V was cut by 6 bases and J by 5 bases, with 7 bases left in between. In DNA form, the CDR3 reads TGTGCCAGCAGCCCTCGGGAGACCCAGTACTTC. This sequence encodes CASSPRETQYF.

This chain links TRBV6-5 with TRBJ1-5; D is perhaps TRBD1 (5 bases). The CDR3 extends over 13 amino acids. Germline-derived CDR1 and CDR2 are MNHEY and SVGAGI. V was clipped by 5 bases and J by 7 bases, with 12 bases between them. This CDR3 reads CASSQGRGQPQHF. The CDR3 nucleotides read TGTGCCAGCAGTCAGGGTCGAGGCCAGCCCCAGCATTTT.

This chain uses TRBV2 with TRBJ2-2, with no clear D. The CDR3 contains 13 residues. Germline values: CDR1 SNHLY, CDR2 FYNNEI. Trimming cost V 8 bases and J 4 bases, with 11 bases left between them. CDR3 in DNA: TGTGCCAGCCGGAAGGACGGCACCGGGGAGCTGTTTTTT. Its protein is CASRKDGTGELFF. The full variable domain, its missing parts supplied by reference TRBV2 and TRBJ2-2, is EPEVTQTPSHQVTQMGQEVILRCVPISNHLYFYWYRQILGQKVEFLVSFYNNEISEKSEIFDDQFSVERPDGSNFTLKIRSTKLEDSAMYFCASRKDGTGELFFGEGSRLTVL.

V usage is TRBV18 and J usage is TRBJ2-6; D is unclear. Germline CDR1 reads KGHSH; CDR2 reads LQKENI. V lost 2 bases, J lost 0 bases, and 5 bases lay in between. This CDR3 comprises 15 residues. This chain's CDR3 is CASSPYSSGANVLTF. The CDR3 bases are TGTGCCAGCTCACCATACAGCTCTGGGGCCAACGTCCTGACTTTC.

In regard to this clone: The junction does not match germline at one end; this may be a read error. CDR3 DNA sequence: TGTGCCAGCAGGGCCGGGACTAGCGGTAGCACAGATATGCAGTATTTT. It specifies CASRAGTSGSTDMQYF. This chain connects TRBV2 to TRBJ2-3; TRBD2 agrees at 11 bases. CDR3 length equals 16 residues. Per germline, CDR1 SNHLY and CDR2 FYNNEI.

This chain uses TRBV11-2 with TRBJ2-6, with D perhaps assigned TRBD1 or TRBD2 (5 bases each). This CDR3 spans 18 amino acids. V lost 4 bases to trimming and J lost 0 bases, with 16 bases between them. CDR1 is SGHAT and CDR2 is FQNNGV in the germline V gene. CDR3 residues: CASSSWGRLNSGANVLTF. As DNA, the CDR3 is TGTGCCAGCAGCTCTTGGGGACGGCTGAACTCTGGGGCCAACGTCCTGACTTTC.

This clone appeared a single time. This rearrangement joins TRBV28 to TRBJ1-2, with D possibly matching TRBD1 (5 bases). CDR1 and CDR2 from the germline V gene are MDHEN and SYDVKM. This CDR3 comprises 16 residues. V was pared by 3 bases and J by 6 bases, with 20 bases between. The DNA of the CDR3 is TGTGCCAGCAGTTTCCCACCATTCGACAGCCGACATGGCTACACCTTC. Its translation: CASSFPPFDSRHGYTF.

The J gene is TRBJ1-3, the V gene TRBV4-3, with a possible D match to TRBD1 (6 bases). Looked up from germline, CDR1 is LGHNA and CDR2 is YSLEER. Trimming cost V 0 bases and J 8 bases, with 14 bases left between them. This CDR3 is 15 amino acids long. The CDR3: CASSQDSRGADTIYF. CDR3 nucleotide sequence: TGCGCCAGCAGCCAAGATTCACGGGGGGCTGACACCATATATTTT.

The chain has TRBV2 and TRBJ2-1; D might be TRBD2 (6 bases). V gave up 2 bases and J gave up 8 bases, with 7 bases separating them. From germline, CDR1 is SNHLY and CDR2 FYNNEI. The CDR3 is made up of 12 amino acids. The CDR3 protein is CASSEPSDEQFF. The CDR3 DNA reads TGTGCCAGCAGTGAACCTAGCGATGAGCAGTTCTTC.

The rearrangement uses TRBV29-1 and TRBJ2-7, with 11 nucleotides matching TRBD2. This CDR3 region has 13 residues. Unmatched junction bases numbered 8, after V lost 6 bases and J lost 7 bases. The germline V gene has CDR1 SQVTM and CDR2 ANQGSEA. CDR3 in DNA: TGCAGCGTGGACCTAGCGGGAGGTGGTGAGCAGTACTTC. Its protein product is CSVDLAGGGEQYF.

The chain employs TRBV7-9 and TRBJ1-1; D unclear. Trimming removed 3 bases at V and 1 base at J, with 15 bases between. CDR3 length equals 16 residues. Germline V gene lookup returns CDR1 SEHNR and CDR2 FQNEAQ (reference sequence). The CDR3 spells CASSLGGPTENTEAFF. The DNA of the CDR3 is TGTGCCAGCAGCTTGGGAGGGCCAACAGAGAACACTGAAGCTTTCTTT.

V usage is TRBV6-5 and J usage is TRBJ2-4; 7 nucleotides align to TRBD1. The V gene end was trimmed by 3 bases and the J gene end by 6 bases; junction bases not matched to a gene: 5. This CDR3 comprises 14 residues. CDR1 is MNHEY, CDR2 SVGAGI, per germline. The CDR3 nucleotides read TGTGCCAGCAGTTATTTTCCAGGGGGAAACATTCAGTACTTC. It specifies CASSYFPGGNIQYF.

The rearrangement uses TRBV28 and TRBJ2-7; TRBD2 is a possible D gene (6 bases). V was cut by 2 bases and J by 5 bases, with 7 bases left in between. Germline V gene lookup returns CDR1 MDHEN and CDR2 SYDVKM. The CDR3 length is 12 residues. The chain's CDR3 is CASSLRGDEQYF. The CDR3, as DNA: TGTGCCAGCAGTTTACGCGGGGACGAGCAGTACTTC.

Note on this clone: The sample holds other DNA sequences that translate to the same CDR3. The chain combines TRBV28 with TRBJ2-7, with D hard to call. This CDR3 contains 11 residues. The V and J ends lost 6 bases and 2 bases respectively, with 5 bases between them. CDR1 is MDHEN and CDR2 is SYDVKM in the germline V gene. The DNA of the CDR3 is TGTGCCAGCAGCTCCGCCTACGAGCAGTACTTC. It translates to CASSSAYEQYF.

The V gene is TRBV19, the J gene TRBJ2-7; TRBD1 aligns across 7 bases. V lost 4 bases and J lost 2; bases outside the gene matches: 8. Per the germline V gene, CDR1 is LNHDA and CDR2 is SQIVND (reference sequence). The CDR3 extends over 15 amino acids. CDR3 protein: CASSTPHRGAYEQYF. CDR3 nucleotide sequence: TGTGCCAGTAGTACCCCCCACAGGGGCGCCTACGAGCAGTACTTC.

The rearrangement uses TRBV19 and TRBJ2-2; 14 nucleotides align to TRBD2. The ends lost 6 bases at V and 5 bases at J; junction bases unmatched: 8. Germline V gene data show CDR1 as LNHDA and CDR2 as SQIVND (reference sequence). The CDR3 is made up of 17 amino acids. The CDR3: CASSGLAGGWGTGELFF. DNA for the CDR3: TGTGCCAGTAGCGGACTAGCGGGAGGTTGGGGGACCGGGGAGCTGTTTTTT.

This clone was seen a single time. The chain carries TRBV28 and TRBJ2-5; perhaps D is TRBD1 or TRBD2 (5 bases each). This CDR3 has 15 amino acids. The V end was cut by 5 bases, the J end by 5 bases, with 18 bases between. Germline V gene lookup returns CDR1 MDHEN and CDR2 SYDVKM. CDR3 loop: CASSPGGEGTETQYF. The CDR3 DNA reads TGTGCCAGCAGTCCCGGCGGTGAGGGGACGGAGACCCAGTACTTC. The complete variable domain, with remaining parts taken from reference TRBV28 and TRBJ2-5, reads DVKVTQSSRYLVKRTGEKVFLECVQDMDHENMFWYRQDPGLGLRLIYFSYDVKMKEKGDIPEGYSVSREKKERFSLILESASTNQTSMYLCASSPGGEGTETQYFGPGTRLLVL.

The J gene is TRBJ1-2, the V gene TRBV5-4; TRBD1 is a possible D gene (5 bases). The V and J ends lost 0 bases and 0 bases respectively, with 9 bases between them. Germline-derived CDR1 and CDR2 are SGHNT and YYREEE (reference sequence). The CDR3 is made up of 15 amino acids. The DNA of the CDR3 is TGTGCCAGCAGCTTGGTGACAGCCTCTAACTATGGCTACACCTTC. This sequence encodes CASSLVTASNYGYTF.

V and J are TRBV9 and TRBJ1-3; TRBD1 might be the D (6 bases). Deletions cut 3 bases from V and 3 bases from J, with 13 bases between. Germline V gene lookup returns CDR1 SGDLS and CDR2 YYNGEE. The CDR3 runs 15 residues. The CDR3 region has the DNA TGTGCCAGCAGCGGCTTACAGGGTCTTGGAAACACCATATATTTT. Its translation: CASSGLQGLGNTIYF.

The J gene is TRBJ2-5, the V gene TRBV19; D tentatively reads TRBD1 or TRBD2 (5 bases each). The germline gives CDR1 LNHDA, CDR2 SQIVND (reference sequence). Trimming took off 1 base at V and 3 bases at J, with 9 bases between the two ends. This CDR3 comprises 14 residues. CDR3 nucleotide sequence: TGTGCCAGTAGTATAGCGGGGCTAGAAGAGACCCAGTACTTC. This sequence encodes CASSIAGLEETQYF.